The 9 T cell receptor beta chains presented below share a single source sample, sequenced in a study of T-cell memory formation after mild COVID-19. TCRdb used MiXCR to reprocess the 5' RACE reads, holding one entry per CDR3 protein. The table has about 150,000 distinct CDR3 sequences, 19% seen once; the top ten hold about 2.3%. Sequencing was performed on PBMCs or a T cell subset sorted from them (not recorded which). Every receptor here comes from an adult woman who had mild COVID-19 (a few samples of this study predate the infection). Cell type and time point are not known.

This clonotype was recorded a few times. The J gene is TRBJ1-4, the V gene TRBV7-9, with TRBD1 matching 7 bases. V shed 6 bases, J shed 7 bases, and the junction held 8 bases outside the gene matches. Per germline, CDR1 SEHNR and CDR2 FQNEAQ (reference sequence). The CDR3 has 14 residues. The DNA of the CDR3 is TGTGCCAGCAGAATAGCCCGACAGGGTGAAAAACTGTTTTTT. It translates to CASRIARQGEKLFF.

V usage is TRBV5-6 and J usage is TRBJ2-3, with D possibly matching TRBD2 (5 bases). Germline loops: CDR1 SGHDT, CDR2 YYEEEE. V was trimmed by 4 bases and J by 6 bases, leaving 27 bases between them. CDR3 size: 18 residues. The CDR3 is CASSHATRSYGNPDTQYF. Written as DNA, the CDR3 is TGTGCCAGCAGCCATGCAACCCGGTCGTACGGGAACCCGGATACGCAGTATTTT.

V is TRBV5-1 and J is TRBJ2-6; weak D call: TRBD1 (5 bases). CDR1 is SGHRS and CDR2 is YFSETQ in the germline V gene. The CDR3 is 17 residues long. V was trimmed by 0 bases and J by 2 bases, leaving 12 bases between them. The CDR3 region has the DNA TGCGCCAGCAGCTTGGGACCTCAAGGGGCTGGGGCCAACGTCCTGACTTTC. This gives the protein CASSLGPQGAGANVLTF. Filled out from reference TRBV5-1 and TRBJ2-6, the complete variable domain reads KAGVTQTPRYLIKTRGQQVTLSCSPISGHRSVSWYQQTPGQGLQFLFEYFSETQRNKGNFPGRFSGRQFSNSRSEMNVSTLELGDSALYLCASSLGPQGAGANVLTFGAGSRLTVL.

This clonotype was picked up a small number of times. The V gene is TRBV7-3, the J gene TRBJ2-1; 9 positions agree with TRBD2. CDR3 size: 16 residues. Germline V lookup: CDR1 SGHTA, CDR2 FQGTGA. The V and J ends lost 5 bases and 8 bases, in that order; junction bases with no gene match: 13. The CDR3 region has the DNA TGTGCCAGCAGCCCTGCGGGGACTAGCCTTTTCGATGAGCAGTTCTTC. Protein sequence: CASSPAGTSLFDEQFF.

The chain uses TRBV12-3 or TRBV12-4 and TRBJ2-3, with 7 nucleotides matching TRBD2. V gave up 8 bases and J gave up 2 bases; unmatched junction bases: 7. The CDR3 length is 14 residues. The chain's CDR3 is CASQAGLHTDTQYF. CDR3 sequence (DNA): TGTGCCAGCCAAGCGGGACTGCACACAGATACGCAGTATTTT.

The rearrangement uses TRBV12-3 or TRBV12-4 and TRBJ2-7, with TRBD2 as a possible D gene (6 bases). The CDR3 has 14 residues. Trimming cost V 3 bases and J 3 bases, with 12 bases left between them. The CDR3 protein is CASSFRGKGYEQYF. The CDR3 DNA follows: TGTGCCAGCAGTTTCCGGGGGAAAGGCTACGAGCAGTACTTC.

CDR3 sequence (DNA): TGTGCCAGCGCACTCGGACAGGGGGTTGAGCAGCCCCAGCATTTT. Translation gives CASALGQGVEQPQHF. The genes are TRBV6-8 and TRBJ1-5; 10 nucleotides agree with TRBD1. Per the germline V gene, CDR1 is MNHGY and CDR2 is SAAAGT. This CDR3 region has 15 residues. Unmatched junction bases numbered 11, after V lost 8 bases and J lost 7 bases.

The chain links TRBV6-5 to TRBJ2-7; D remains ambiguous. Germline CDR1 is MNHEY and CDR2 is SVGAGI. V lost 0 bases and J 2 bases, leaving 8 bases between the germline ends. The CDR3 loop spans 14 amino acids. The CDR3 DNA sequence: TGTGCCAGCAGTTACTCTAAGGAAACCTACGAGCAGTACTTC. It encodes CASSYSKETYEQYF.

The J gene is TRBJ1-2, the V gene TRBV20-1, with D unresolved. Germline V gene lookup returns CDR1 DFQATT and CDR2 SNEGSKA (reference sequence). V shed 2 bases and J shed 0 bases, with 7 bases lying between them. The CDR3 has 13 residues. The CDR3 sequence: CSARNSSNYGYTF. The CDR3 DNA follows: TGCAGTGCTAGAAACAGCTCTAACTATGGCTACACCTTC.